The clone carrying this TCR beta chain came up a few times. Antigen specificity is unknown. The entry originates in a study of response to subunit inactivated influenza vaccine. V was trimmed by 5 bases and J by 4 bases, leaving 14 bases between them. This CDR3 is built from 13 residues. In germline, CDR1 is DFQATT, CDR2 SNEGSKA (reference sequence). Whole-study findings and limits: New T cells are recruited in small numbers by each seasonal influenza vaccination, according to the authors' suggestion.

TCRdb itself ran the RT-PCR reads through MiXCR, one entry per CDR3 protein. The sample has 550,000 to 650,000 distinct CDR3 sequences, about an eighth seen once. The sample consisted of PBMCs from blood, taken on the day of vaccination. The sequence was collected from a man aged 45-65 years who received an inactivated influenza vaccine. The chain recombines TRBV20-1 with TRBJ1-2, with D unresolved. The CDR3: CSAASSGTYGYTF. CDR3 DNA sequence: TGCAGTGCTGCCAGCTCAGGAACCTATGGCTACACCTTC.